A single T cell receptor (beta chain) is shown here with its context. The antigen is undetermined. TCRdb's table, derived via immunoSEQ multiplex PCR, lists solely in-frame clones and lacks some. The profile covers approximately 160,000 clones, with approximately 90% appearing a single time and around 2.2% taken by the ten largest. This specimen belongs to a study of T cell responses to AZD1222 COVID-19 vaccine. In the study overall: Second-dose recipients at about 4 or about 12 weeks were treated as one pooled group. The study, taken as a whole, reports: Nearly half of the spike-specific TCRs reportedly recognize variant regions that carry no mutations. Spike-specific TCRs gained breadth and depth after people received two AZD1222 doses.

This clonotype was sampled from an adult in good health. The sequencing here drew on peripheral blood, taken on day 0 of AZD1222 vaccination.

This CDR3 is CASSDGLANYGYTF. The CDR3 DNA is TGTGCCAGCAGTGATGGTTTAGCTAACTATGGCTACACCTTC. The chain has TRBV6-1 and TRBJ1-2; no reliable D call. V was shortened by 3 bases and J by 0 bases, with 8 bases between the two germline ends. Germline CDR1 reads MNHNS; CDR2 reads SASEGT. There are 14 residues in the CDR3.